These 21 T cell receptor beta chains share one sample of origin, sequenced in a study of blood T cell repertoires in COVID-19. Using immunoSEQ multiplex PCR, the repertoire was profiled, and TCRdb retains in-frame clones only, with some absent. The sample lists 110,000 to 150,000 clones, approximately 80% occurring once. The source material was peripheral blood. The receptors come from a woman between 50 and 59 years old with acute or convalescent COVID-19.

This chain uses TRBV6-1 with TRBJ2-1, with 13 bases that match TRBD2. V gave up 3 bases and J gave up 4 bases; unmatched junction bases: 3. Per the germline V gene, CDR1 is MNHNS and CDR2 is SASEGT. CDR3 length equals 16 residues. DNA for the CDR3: TGTGCCAGCAGTGACGGGACTAGCGGGGCTTACAATGAGCAGTTCTTC. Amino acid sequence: CASSDGTSGAYNEQFF.

This CDR3 reads CSVETRDRALHF. CDR3 coding DNA: TGCAGCGTTGAGACCCGGGATCGGGCCCTCCACTTT. The gene calls are TRBV29-1 and TRBJ1-6; D not resolved. In germline, CDR1 is SQVTM, CDR2 ANQGSEA. V was trimmed by 3 bases and J by 14 bases, leaving 14 bases between them. CDR3 size: 12 residues.

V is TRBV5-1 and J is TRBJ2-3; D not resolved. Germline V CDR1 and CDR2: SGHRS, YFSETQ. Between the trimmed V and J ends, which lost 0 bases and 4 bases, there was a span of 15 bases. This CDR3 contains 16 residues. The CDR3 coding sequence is TGCGCCAGCAGCTTGGCCATCAATACCCGGGCAGATACGCAGTATTTT. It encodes CASSLAINTRADTQYF.

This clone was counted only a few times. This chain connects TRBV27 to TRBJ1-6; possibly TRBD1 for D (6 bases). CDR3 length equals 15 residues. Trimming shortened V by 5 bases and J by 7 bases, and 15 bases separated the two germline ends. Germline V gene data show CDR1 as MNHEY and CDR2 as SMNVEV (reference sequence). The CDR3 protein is CASSQTPGDNSPLHF. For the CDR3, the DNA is TGTGCCAGCAGTCAAACCCCAGGGGACAATTCACCCCTCCACTTT.

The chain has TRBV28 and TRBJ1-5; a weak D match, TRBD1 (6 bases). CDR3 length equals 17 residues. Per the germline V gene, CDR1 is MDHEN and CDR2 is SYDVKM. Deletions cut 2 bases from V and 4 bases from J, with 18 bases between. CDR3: CASSLSGLGGGNQPQHF. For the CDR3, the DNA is TGTGCCAGCAGTTTAAGTGGGTTGGGAGGGGGTAATCAGCCCCAGCATTTT.

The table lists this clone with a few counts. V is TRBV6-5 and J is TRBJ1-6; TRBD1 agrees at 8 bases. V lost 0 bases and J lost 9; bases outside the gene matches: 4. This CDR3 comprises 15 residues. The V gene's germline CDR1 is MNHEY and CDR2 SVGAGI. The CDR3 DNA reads TGTGCCAGCAGTTACTCGCGACAGGGGACTTCACCCCTCCACTTT. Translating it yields CASSYSRQGTSPLHF.

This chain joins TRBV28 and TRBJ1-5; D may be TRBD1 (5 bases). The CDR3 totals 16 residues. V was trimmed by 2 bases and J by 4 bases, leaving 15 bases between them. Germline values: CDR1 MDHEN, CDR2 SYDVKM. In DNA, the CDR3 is TGTGCCAGCAGTTTAAGCGGAGGGGCGGGAAATCAGCCCCAGCATTTT. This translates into CASSLSGGAGNQPQHF. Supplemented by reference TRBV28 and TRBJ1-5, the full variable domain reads DVKVTQSSRYLVKRTGEKVFLECVQDMDHENMFWYRQDPGLGLRLIYFSYDVKMKEKGDIPEGYSVSREKKERFSLILESASTNQTSMYLCASSLSGGAGNQPQHFGDGTRLSIL.

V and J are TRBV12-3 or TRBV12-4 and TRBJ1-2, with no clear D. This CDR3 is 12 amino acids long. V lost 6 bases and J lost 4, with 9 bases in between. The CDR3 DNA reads TGTGCCAGCAGCACCTCGGGCTATGGCTACACCTTC. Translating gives CASSTSGYGYTF.

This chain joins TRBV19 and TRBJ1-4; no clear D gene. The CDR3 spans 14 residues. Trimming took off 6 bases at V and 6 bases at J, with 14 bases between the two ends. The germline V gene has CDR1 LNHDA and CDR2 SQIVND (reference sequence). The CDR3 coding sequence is TGTGCCAGTAGGACCGAGGGCCTTCATGAAAAACTGTTTTTT. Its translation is CASRTEGLHEKLFF.

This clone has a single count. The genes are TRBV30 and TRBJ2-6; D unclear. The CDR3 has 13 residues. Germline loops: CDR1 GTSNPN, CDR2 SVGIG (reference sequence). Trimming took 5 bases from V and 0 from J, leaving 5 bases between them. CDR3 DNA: TGTGCCTGGGGTTACTCTGGGGCCAACGTCCTGACTTTC. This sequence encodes CAWGYSGANVLTF.

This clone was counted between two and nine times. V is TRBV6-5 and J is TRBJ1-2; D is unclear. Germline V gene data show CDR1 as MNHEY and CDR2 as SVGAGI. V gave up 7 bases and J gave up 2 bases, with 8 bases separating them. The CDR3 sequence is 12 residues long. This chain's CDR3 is CASTAGNYGYTF. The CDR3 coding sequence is TGTGCCAGCACGGCGGGGAACTATGGCTACACCTTC.

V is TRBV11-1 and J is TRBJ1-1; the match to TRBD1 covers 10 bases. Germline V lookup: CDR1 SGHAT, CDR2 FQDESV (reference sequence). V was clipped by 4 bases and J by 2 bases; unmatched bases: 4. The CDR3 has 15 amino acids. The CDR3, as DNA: TGTGCCAGCAGCTCCAGGACAGGGGGAAACACTGAAGCTTTCTTT. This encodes CASSSRTGGNTEAFF.

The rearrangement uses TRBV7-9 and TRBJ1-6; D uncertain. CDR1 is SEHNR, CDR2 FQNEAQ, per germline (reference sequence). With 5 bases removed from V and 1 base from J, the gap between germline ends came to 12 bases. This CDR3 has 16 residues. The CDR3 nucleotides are TGTGCCAGCAGCGCCGTGACGGGTTCCTATAATTCACCCCTCCACTTT. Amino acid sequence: CASSAVTGSYNSPLHF.

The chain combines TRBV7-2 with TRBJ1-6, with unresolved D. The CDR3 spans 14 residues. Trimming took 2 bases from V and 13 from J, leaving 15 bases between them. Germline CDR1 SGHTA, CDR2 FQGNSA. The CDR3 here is CASSLNNFLTPLHF. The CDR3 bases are TGTGCCAGCAGCTTAAATAACTTCCTAACCCCCCTCCACTTT.

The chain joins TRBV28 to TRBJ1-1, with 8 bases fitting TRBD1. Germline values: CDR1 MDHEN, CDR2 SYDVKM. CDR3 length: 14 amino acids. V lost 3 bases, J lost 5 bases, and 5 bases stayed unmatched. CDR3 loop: CASSFWTGTTEAFF. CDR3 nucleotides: TGTGCCAGCAGTTTCTGGACAGGGACGACTGAAGCTTTCTTT. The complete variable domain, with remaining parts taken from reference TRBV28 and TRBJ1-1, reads DVKVTQSSRYLVKRTGEKVFLECVQDMDHENMFWYRQDPGLGLRLIYFSYDVKMKEKGDIPEGYSVSREKKERFSLILESASTNQTSMYLCASSFWTGTTEAFFGQGTRLTVV.

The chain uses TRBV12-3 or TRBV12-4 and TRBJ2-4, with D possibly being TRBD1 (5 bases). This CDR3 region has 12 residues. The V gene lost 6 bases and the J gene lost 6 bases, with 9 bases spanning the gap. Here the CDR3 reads CASRRTGNIQYF. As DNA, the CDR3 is TGTGCCAGCAGACGAACAGGAAACATTCAGTACTTC.

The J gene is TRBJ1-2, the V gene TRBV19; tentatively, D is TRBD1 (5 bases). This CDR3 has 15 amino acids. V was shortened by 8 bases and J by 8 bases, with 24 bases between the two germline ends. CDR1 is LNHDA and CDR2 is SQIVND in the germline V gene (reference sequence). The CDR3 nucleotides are TGTGCCAGTGGGGGACGGAGGGATATGACGAGGGGCTACACCTTC. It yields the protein CASGGRRDMTRGYTF.

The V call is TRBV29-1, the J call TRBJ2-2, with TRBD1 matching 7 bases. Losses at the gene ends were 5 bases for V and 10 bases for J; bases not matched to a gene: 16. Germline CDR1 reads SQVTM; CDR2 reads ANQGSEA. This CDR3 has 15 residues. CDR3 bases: TGCAGCGTTATAGGAACAGGGGAGTCATTCGAGGAGCTGTTTTTT. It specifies CSVIGTGESFEELFF.

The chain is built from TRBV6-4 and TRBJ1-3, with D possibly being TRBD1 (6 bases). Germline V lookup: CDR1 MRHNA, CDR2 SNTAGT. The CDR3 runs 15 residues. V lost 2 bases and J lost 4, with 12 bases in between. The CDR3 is CASSDIRTGGNTIYF. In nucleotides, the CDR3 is TGTGCCAGCAGTGACATTAGAACAGGGGGAAACACCATATATTTT.

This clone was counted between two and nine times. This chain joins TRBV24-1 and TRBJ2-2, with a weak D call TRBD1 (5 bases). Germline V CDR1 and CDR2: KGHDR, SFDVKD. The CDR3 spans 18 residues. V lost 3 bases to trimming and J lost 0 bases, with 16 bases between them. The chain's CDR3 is CATSDEATGLANTGELFF. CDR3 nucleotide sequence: TGTGCCACCAGTGATGAAGCTACAGGTCTCGCGAACACCGGGGAGCTGTTTTTT.

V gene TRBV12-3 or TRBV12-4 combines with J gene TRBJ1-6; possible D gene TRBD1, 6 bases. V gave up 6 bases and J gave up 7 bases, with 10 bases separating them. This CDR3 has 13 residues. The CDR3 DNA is TGTGCCAGCAGGGGGGCATACAATTCACCCCTCCACTTT. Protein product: CASRGAYNSPLHF.